These 7 T cell receptor beta chains originate from one sample sequenced in a study of response to subunit inactivated influenza vaccine. TCRdb itself ran the RT-PCR reads through MiXCR, one entry per CDR3 protein. The table records a few hundred thousand distinct CDR3 sequences, just over 20% of them present only once. Sequences were derived from PBMCs from blood, sampled less than 22 months after vaccination. The receptors were sampled from a man in his fifties or sixties who received an inactivated influenza vaccine.

This clonotype was observed a handful of times. The rearrangement joins TRBV12-3 or TRBV12-4 to TRBJ2-3, with D perhaps TRBD1 (5 bases). The V end lost 5 bases, the J end lost 0 bases, and 9 bases lay between the germline ends. CDR3 size: 14 residues. CDR3 sequence: CASSLGHSTDTQYF. CDR3 sequence (DNA): TGTGCCAGCAGTCTAGGACATAGCACAGATACGCAGTATTTT.

This clonotype was recorded many times. J is TRBJ1-5 and V is TRBV6-2 or TRBV6-3; no clear D. Trimming took off 0 bases at V and 1 base at J, with 16 bases between the two ends. The CDR3 runs 18 residues. Germline V CDR1 and CDR2: MNHEY, SVGEGT. CDR3 residues: CASSYSSRAGVSNQPQHF. As DNA, the CDR3 is TGTGCCAGCAGTTACTCTTCCCGGGCTGGGGTGAGCAATCAGCCCCAGCATTTT.

CDR3 sequence: CATSMREGERQYF. In DNA form, the CDR3 reads TGTGCCACCAGCATGAGGGAGGGGGAAAGGCAGTACTTC. The rearrangement uses TRBV15 and TRBJ2-7; possibly TRBD2 for D (7 bases). V dropped 4 bases and J dropped 9 bases, with 16 bases sitting between them. Per the germline V gene, CDR1 is LNHNV and CDR2 is YYDKDF (reference sequence). The CDR3 runs 13 residues.

This sequence joins TRBV12-3 or TRBV12-4 and TRBJ1-1; D is perhaps TRBD1 (6 bases). Trimming pared 5 bases from V and 5 bases from J, leaving 15 bases between. This CDR3 has 14 residues. In nucleotides, the CDR3 is TGTGCCAGCAGTCCCCAGGGGCCTAGGACTGAAGCTTTCTTT. Residues: CASSPQGPRTEAFF.

This clonotype was seen many times. This chain joins TRBV6-1 and TRBJ1-5; D may be TRBD1 (5 bases). The germline gives CDR1 MNHNS, CDR2 SASEGT. The V end lost 7 bases, the J end lost 1 base, and 17 bases lay between the germline ends. The CDR3 runs 16 residues. The DNA of the CDR3 is TGTGCCAGCAAACGGAGAGGGGCGGGGAGCAATCAGCCCCAGCATTTT. It yields the protein CASKRRGAGSNQPQHF.

Only a few counts were recorded for this clonotype. The genes are TRBV27 and TRBJ2-5; possibly TRBD1 or TRBD2 for D (6 bases each). The V gene's germline CDR1 is MNHEY and CDR2 SMNVEV (reference sequence). The CDR3 extends over 15 amino acids. V dropped 1 base and J dropped 3 bases, with 12 bases sitting between them. The CDR3 nucleotides are TGTGCCAGCAGTTTATTTAGCGGACAGAAAGAGACCCAGTACTTC. Protein sequence: CASSLFSGQKETQYF.

The chain is built from TRBV12-3 or TRBV12-4 and TRBJ1-1, with D possibly being TRBD1 (6 bases). V shed 6 bases and J shed 2 bases, with 13 bases lying between them. This CDR3 is built from 14 residues. In nucleotides, the CDR3 is TGTGCCAGCAGCGGCAGGGGAGGAAACACTGAAGCTTTCTTT. Translation gives CASSGRGGNTEAFF.